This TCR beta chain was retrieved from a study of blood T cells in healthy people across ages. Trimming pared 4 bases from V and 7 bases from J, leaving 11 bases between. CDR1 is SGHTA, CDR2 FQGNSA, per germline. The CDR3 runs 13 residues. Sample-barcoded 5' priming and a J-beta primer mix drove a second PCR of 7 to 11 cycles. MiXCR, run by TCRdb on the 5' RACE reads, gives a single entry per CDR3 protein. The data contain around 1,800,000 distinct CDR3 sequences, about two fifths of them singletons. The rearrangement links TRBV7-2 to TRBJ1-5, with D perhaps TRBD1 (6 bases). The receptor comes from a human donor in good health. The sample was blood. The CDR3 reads CASSSQGSQPQHF. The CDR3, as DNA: TGTGCCAGCAGCTCTCAGGGGTCCCAGCCCCAGCATTTT.